Following are 15 T cell receptor beta chains from one sample sequenced in a study of blood T cell repertoires in COVID-19 (TCRdb year 2020). The library was produced with the immunoSEQ multiplex PCR assay. In its TCRdb copy, this immuneACCESS table keeps in-frame sequences only and misses some clones. Where compared with another copy, unresolved V genes explain less than half of these, and the others have no known cause. The sample records 200,000 to 250,000 clones, roughly four fifths of which are singletons. The ten top clones hold about 3.6% of the sample. The sample was PBMCs or T cells enriched from blood (not recorded which). Every receptor here comes from a woman aged 40 to 50 who had been exposed to COVID-19.

This chain connects TRBV19 to TRBJ1-4; D may be TRBD1 (6 bases). V dropped 3 bases and J dropped 5 bases, with 13 bases sitting between them. Germline V lookup: CDR1 LNHDA, CDR2 SQIVND (reference sequence). This CDR3 spans 15 amino acids. DNA for the CDR3: TGTGCCAGTAGTATGGGGGCCGAAGGGAATGAAAAACTGTTTTTT. Translating it yields CASSMGAEGNEKLFF.

The chain is built from TRBV30 and TRBJ1-4; TRBD1 is a possible D gene (5 bases). Germline V CDR1 and CDR2: GTSNPN, SVGIG (reference sequence). The length of the CDR3 is 14 residues. V was cut by 5 bases and J by 3 bases, with 13 bases left in between. The CDR3 region is CAWGQQVSNEKLFF. CDR3 DNA: TGTGCCTGGGGGCAACAGGTCTCTAATGAAAAACTGTTTTTT.

The chain uses TRBV7-9 and TRBJ2-5, with D possibly matching TRBD1 (7 bases). The CDR3 spans 12 residues. CDR1 and CDR2 from the germline V gene are SEHNR and FQNEAQ (reference sequence). Trimming stripped 5 bases from V and 9 bases from J, with 13 bases between. Here the CDR3 reads CASSTDREAQYF. The CDR3 DNA follows: TGTGCCAGCAGCACCGACAGGGAGGCCCAGTACTTC.

A note on this clone: The sample contains more than one DNA sequence encoding this CDR3. V is TRBV6-5 and J is TRBJ1-5; no firm D call. Trimming removed 5 bases at V and 3 bases at J, with 8 bases between. The CDR3 sequence is 13 residues long. The V gene's germline CDR1 is MNHEY and CDR2 SVGAGI. Here the CDR3 reads CASSLDNNQPQHF. The CDR3 DNA is TGTGCCAGCAGTCTTGACAACAATCAGCCCCAGCATTTT.

The genes are TRBV19 and TRBJ1-5; D is uncertain. From germline, CDR1 is LNHDA and CDR2 SQIVND (reference sequence). There are 16 residues in the CDR3. Trimming cost V 1 base and J 2 bases, with 12 bases left between them. The DNA for the CDR3 is TGTGCCAGTAGTATAGGGCCCCCCGGGGGCAATCAGCCCCAGCATTTT. It encodes CASSIGPPGGNQPQHF.

This sequence joins TRBV18 and TRBJ2-7; possibly TRBD2 for D (5 bases). Germline V gene sequence: CDR1 KGHSH, CDR2 LQKENI. The V end was cut by 6 bases, the J end by 4 bases, with 13 bases between. The CDR3 covers 13 residues. CDR3 region: CASSLSGSYEQYF. The CDR3 bases are TGTGCCAGCTCCCTATCGGGGAGTTACGAGCAGTACTTC.

The rearrangement uses TRBV7-9 and TRBJ1-2, with 9 bases identical to TRBD1. CDR1 and CDR2 (germline): SEHNR, FQNEAQ (reference sequence). The CDR3 is made up of 14 amino acids. Trimming at V came to 6 bases and at J to 6 bases, leaving 8 bases not matched to a gene. The CDR3 bases are TGTGCCAGCAGTCCCGGGACAGGGTGGGATGGCTACACCTTC. The encoded protein is CASSPGTGWDGYTF.

This clone was recorded only once. The chain is built from TRBV19 and TRBJ2-5; 9 bases are a match to TRBD1. The junction had 4 bases not matched to a gene; V was cut back by 4 bases and J by 1 base. The CDR3 has 15 amino acids. Per germline, CDR1 LNHDA and CDR2 SQIVND (reference sequence). The CDR3 reads CASSRTGEIQETQYF. CDR3 DNA: TGTGCCAGTAGTAGGACAGGGGAAATCCAAGAGACCCAGTACTTC.

The chain uses TRBV2 and TRBJ1-5; D call uncertain. Trimming pared 5 bases from V and 2 bases from J, leaving 16 bases between. This CDR3 spans 16 amino acids. Germline V gene lookup returns CDR1 SNHLY and CDR2 FYNNEI. CDR3 nucleotides: TGTGCCAGCAGTTTAAGCGTAAATCGTGGCAATCAGCCCCAGCATTTT. This translates into CASSLSVNRGNQPQHF.

V and J are TRBV7-6 and TRBJ1-2; 7 nucleotides align to TRBD1. This CDR3 comprises 12 residues. Germline lookup yields CDR1 SGHVS and CDR2 FNYEAQ. The ends lost 5 bases at V and 8 bases at J; junction bases unmatched: 5. The CDR3 is CASSLGGGGYTF. CDR3 bases: TGTGCCAGCAGCCTAGGGGGCGGCGGCTACACCTTC.

In this sample, this clone turned up a few times. The rearrangement links TRBV25-1 to TRBJ1-1; D call uncertain. Germline V CDR1 and CDR2: MGHDK, SYGVNS. The CDR3 loop spans 13 amino acids. Trimming took off 3 bases at V and 10 bases at J, with 15 bases between the two ends. The CDR3 region is CASSDTVSVVAFF. CDR3 sequence (DNA): TGTGCCAGCAGTGATACCGTATCTGTAGTAGCTTTCTTT. The full variable domain, completed using reference TRBV25-1 and TRBJ1-1, is EADIYQTPRYLVIGTGKKITLECSQTMGHDKMYWYQQDPGMELHLIHYSYGVNSTEKGDLSSESTVSRIRTEHFPLTLESARPSHTSQYLCASSDTVSVVAFFGQGTRLTVV.

The chain recombines TRBV4-1 with TRBJ2-3; 10 bases align to TRBD1. The V segment lost 1 base and the J segment 3 bases; nucleotides outside the gene matches: 4. This CDR3 comprises 16 residues. Germline-derived CDR1 and CDR2 are MGHRA and YSYEKL. Here the CDR3 DNA reads TGCGCCAGCAGCCAAGCGGGGACAGGGGCAACAGATACGCAGTATTTT. Translating it yields CASSQAGTGATDTQYF.

The gene calls are TRBV7-2 and TRBJ2-3, with TRBD2 matching over 8 bases. Germline loops: CDR1 SGHTA, CDR2 FQGNSA. The V gene end was trimmed by 6 bases and the J gene end by 2 bases; junction bases not matched to a gene: 7. This CDR3 spans 15 amino acids. The CDR3 reads CASRRTTSVTDTQYF. CDR3 DNA sequence: TGTGCCAGCAGGCGAACGACTAGCGTCACAGATACGCAGTATTTT.

This clone was seen a handful of times. This chain joins TRBV7-6 and TRBJ2-3; D gene ambiguous. V lost 4 bases and J lost 6, with 8 bases in between. Germline loops: CDR1 SGHVS, CDR2 FNYEAQ. The CDR3 is 12 amino acids. The CDR3 DNA follows: TGTGCCAGCAGCTCCCTTTATGATACGCAGTATTTT. Amino acid sequence: CASSSLYDTQYF.

V gene TRBV7-2 combines with J gene TRBJ1-1; TRBD1 matches 8 bases. The CDR3 has 16 amino acids. The germline V gene encodes CDR1 SGHTA and CDR2 FQGNSA. V shed 5 bases, J shed 3 bases, and the junction held 11 bases outside the gene matches. Here the CDR3 DNA reads TGTGCCAGCAGCGGAAGGGCAGGGGGCTATGACACTGAAGCTTTCTTT. This sequence encodes CASSGRAGGYDTEAFF.